This TCR beta chain was found in a study of molecular identifiers for immune sequencing clone quantification (dated by TCRdb to the late 2010s). Regarding the complete study: In a replicate experiment, RNA from about 19,000 or 110,000 naive CD8 T cells was split into five aliquots, four of which were sequenced. CD8 T cells were used in a methods study to benchmark molecular-identifier clustering-based TCR repertoire sequencing (MIDCIRS) and TCR RNA copy counting.

The CDR1 and CDR2 encoded by the germline V gene (reference sequence) are SEHNR and FQNEAQ. Between the V and J ends, shortened by 4 bases and 0 bases respectively, the junction contains 10 bases. Taken from cysteine to phenylalanine, the CDR3 has 15 residues. Only CDR3 DNA is held: 45 bases, read in frame from base 1. The method behind the library was PCR. Sequencing used a NextSeq 500. Preparation of bulk TCR libraries followed a previously described approach, with the TCR primers listed in Table S5. Total RNA was purified with the Qiagen AllPrep DNA/RNA kit. Before analysis, reads from multiple sequencing runs of one library were combined. Concerning the study's data processing: Reads were retained only if the reads had an exact TCR constant sequence, and the retained reads were trimmed to 150 nt and grouped according to their 12-nt molecular barcodes. Reads inside each barcode group were sub-clustered using a 15% Levenshtein threshold, and a quality-weighted consensus sequence was constructed for each RNA molecule. Non-functional sequences were removed, as were lower-count sequences one edit away from another. On the basis of fitting two negative binomial distributions, barcode sub-clusters with fewer than 20% of the maximum read count were discarded. TCRdb cleaned the public reads at Q25 with fastp, built clones with MiXCR and kept in-frame beta chains. Identical CDR3 proteins give one entry, which carries the most common genes and DNA. For this entry, the V and J calls and clone size follow TCRdb and not the study's own pipeline. The sample contains about 500,000 distinct CDR3 sequences, approximately 25% of them found a single time. The top ten hold around 0.78% of the sample.

A few counts support this clonotype. Which antigen it targets is not known. Qualities for individual bases were not recorded, and no much larger clone is one base off. Overall study results and their limits: In CMV-specific effector cells, clones with more than 20 RNA copies accounted for over 97% of molecules, whereas in naive cells such clones accounted for under 1%. The sizes of highly expanded clones could end up underestimated when identical TCR molecules share a barcode. When barcode sub-clustering was not used, chimeric consensus sequences inflated TCR diversity, with chimeras reaching as high as 47%. The naive libraries included spiked-in Jurkat TCR RNA (around 9 copies' worth), and this Jurkat TCR RNA is not part of the donor repertoire. Even against a background of one million naive CD8 T cells, spiked-in Jurkat TCR RNA amounting to a single cell's worth was reported to be detectable. Modeling indicated roughly 3.3 TCR RNA copies recovered per cell, compared with around 10 by digital PCR, which implies a capture efficiency of 25% to 35%.

Libraries of naive CD8 T cells were built from anywhere between about 20,000 and 1,000,000 sorted cells, with 10%, 30% or 50% of the purified RNA used. Naive CD8 T cells, defined as CD8+CD4-CCR7+CD45RA+, were FACS-sorted into RLT Plus buffer on a BD FACSAria II. Roughly ten TCR copies' worth of Jurkat RNA were spiked into roughly 17,000-1,100,000 naive CD8 T cell samples to test detection sensitivity. Enrichment of CD8 T cells was performed with RosetteSep CD8+ T Cell Enrichment Cocktail and Ficoll-Paque, after which ACK red cell lysis was carried out. This sequence was found in a human donor in good health. Some libraries in this study had Jurkat cell RNA spiked in. The chain uses TRBV7-9 and TRBJ1-3; the D segment could be TRBD1, given 5 matching bases. Sequenced material: naive CD8+ T cells from blood, with Jurkat cell RNA spiked in. According to the study, the label for this sample's cell subset or site signals: FACS-sorted CD8+CD4-CCR7+CD45RA+ naive T cells. The DNA sequence is as follows: TGTGCCAGCAGCTCTTTTGGGACCTCTGGAAACACCATATATTTT. Its protein product is CASSSFGTSGNTIYF.